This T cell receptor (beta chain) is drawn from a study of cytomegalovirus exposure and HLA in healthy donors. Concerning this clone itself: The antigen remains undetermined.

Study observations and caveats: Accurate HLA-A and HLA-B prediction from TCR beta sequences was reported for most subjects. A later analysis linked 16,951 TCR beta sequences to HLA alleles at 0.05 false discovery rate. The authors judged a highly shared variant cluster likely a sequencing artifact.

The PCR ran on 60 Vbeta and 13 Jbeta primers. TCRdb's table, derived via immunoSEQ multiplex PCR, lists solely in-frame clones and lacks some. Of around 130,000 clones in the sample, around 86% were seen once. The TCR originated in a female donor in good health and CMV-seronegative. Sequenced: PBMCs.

The CDR3 nucleotides are TGTGCCAGCAGTTACAGCCGCGGCGGGAGGGCGGAAGATACGCAGTATTTT. Amino acids: CASSYSRGGRAEDTQYF. The chain combines TRBV27 with TRBJ2-3; 9 bases align to TRBD2. There are 17 residues in the CDR3. The V segment lost 4 bases and the J segment 5 bases; nucleotides outside the gene matches: 13. Germline V gives CDR1 MNHEY, CDR2 SMNVEV (reference sequence).